One and the same sample provided the 7 T cell receptor beta chains below, sequenced in a study of cytomegalovirus exposure and HLA in healthy donors. PCR used 60 Vbeta primers and 13 Jbeta primers. Assay used: immunoSEQ multiplex PCR; TCRdb lists only in-frame clones, some missing. The repertoire consists of 100,000 to 150,000 clones, with around 73% occurring once and the leading ten covering roughly 11%. The material sequenced was PBMCs. The receptors were sampled from a young man in good health and CMV-seropositive.

V and J are TRBV4-3 and TRBJ2-3; 7 bases align to TRBD1. From germline, CDR1 is LGHNA and CDR2 YSLEER. The CDR3 is made up of 13 amino acids. Losses at the gene ends were 3 bases for V and 7 bases for J; bases not matched to a gene: 4. The CDR3 region is CASSQDRSNTQYF. CDR3 nucleotides: TGCGCCAGCAGCCAGGACAGGTCTAATACGCAGTATTTT.

CDR3 nucleotide sequence: TGCGCCAGCAGCGTTTCTAGCGGGAGACTGCCCGGGGAGCTGTTTTTT. Its protein product is CASSVSSGRLPGELFF. The chain joins TRBV5-1 to TRBJ2-2; 10 nucleotides agree with TRBD2. J was trimmed by 6 bases and V by 4 bases; bases with no gene match: 9. Germline V gene data show CDR1 as SGHRS and CDR2 as YFSETQ. This CDR3 has 16 residues.

The chain has TRBV7-3 and TRBJ1-2; D is possibly TRBD1 (5 bases). V lost 6 bases and J lost 4, with 15 bases in between. CDR3 length: 14 residues. Germline values: CDR1 SGHTA, CDR2 FQGTGA. The CDR3, as DNA: TGTGCCAGCAGTTCCGGGGGTGCTATCTATGGCTACACCTTC. This translates into CASSSGGAIYGYTF.

This chain joins TRBV28 and TRBJ1-5, with D possibly TRBD1 on 5 matching bases. Germline lookup yields CDR1 MDHEN and CDR2 SYDVKM. The length of the CDR3 is 13 residues. With 8 bases removed from V and 3 bases from J, the gap between germline ends came to 11 bases. CDR3 residues: CASGTVLNQPQHF. Written as DNA, the CDR3 is TGTGCCAGCGGGACTGTCCTCAATCAGCCCCAGCATTTT.

The rearrangement joins TRBV19 to TRBJ2-7, with TRBD2 matching 10 bases. The CDR3 extends over 15 amino acids. V shed 7 bases and J 3 bases; nucleotides not matched to a gene: 9. Germline-derived CDR1 and CDR2 are LNHDA and SQIVND (reference sequence). The CDR3 loop reads CASTLRASGSYEQYF. The CDR3 DNA sequence: TGTGCCAGTACCCTTCGGGCTAGCGGGAGCTACGAGCAGTACTTC.

This chain links TRBV29-1 with TRBJ2-7, with D possibly being TRBD1 (5 bases). The CDR3 extends over 15 amino acids. CDR1 SQVTM and CDR2 ANQGSEA come from the germline V gene. Trimming left V 0 bases short and J 3 bases short, with 15 bases between. Written as DNA, the CDR3 is TGCAGCGTTGAAGATCAAAGGGGTTTGGGCTACGAGCAGTACTTC. Protein product: CSVEDQRGLGYEQYF.

This clone occurred once. The chain carries TRBV4-1 and TRBJ1-5, with no clear D. V lost 0 bases to trimming and J lost 5 bases, with 8 bases between them. CDR1 and CDR2 from the germline V gene are MGHRA and YSYEKL. The CDR3 runs 14 residues. The CDR3 DNA follows: TGCGCCAGCAGCCAAGAACCCGGGGATCAGCCCCAGCATTTT. It encodes CASSQEPGDQPQHF.